A single sample is the source of the 29 T cell receptor beta chains below, sequenced in a study of identical twins. TCRdb fed the 5' RACE reads into MiXCR, producing one record per CDR3 protein. The sample carries 600,000 to 800,000 distinct CDR3 sequences, roughly 20% recorded once. These data were likewise used in another study, on T cells expressing NK-cell markers.

The sequencing sample was made of PBMCs. Receptors originate from a woman younger than 30 in good health.

The chain couples TRBV5-1 to TRBJ2-1, with D possibly TRBD2 on 6 matching bases. V shed 0 bases and J shed 6 bases, with 10 bases lying between them. Germline loops: CDR1 SGHRS, CDR2 YFSETQ. The CDR3 has 14 amino acids. The CDR3 protein is CASSLGGDGNEQFF. The CDR3 bases are TGCGCCAGCAGCTTGGGCGGGGACGGCAATGAGCAGTTCTTC.

This clonotype was seen ten or more times. The rearrangement uses TRBV20-1 and TRBJ1-1; unclear D gene. V was trimmed by 4 bases and J by 2 bases, leaving 5 bases between them. The CDR3 is made up of 11 amino acids. The germline CDR1 and CDR2 sequences are DFQATT and SNEGSKA (reference sequence). CDR3 protein: CSANRNTEAFF. CDR3 in DNA: TGCAGTGCTAACCGAAACACTGAAGCTTTCTTT.

This clonotype was seen only a few times. The chain employs TRBV27 and TRBJ2-5, with D unclear. Germline loops: CDR1 MNHEY, CDR2 SMNVEV (reference sequence). Between the trimmed V and J ends, which lost 8 bases and 3 bases, there was a span of 16 bases. The CDR3 contains 14 residues. The CDR3 DNA follows: TGTGCCAGCTCTAATCGAAACAGTAAAGAGACCCAGTACTTC. Its translation: CASSNRNSKETQYF.

The chain uses TRBV3-1 and TRBJ2-5; 12 bases fit TRBD2. The CDR3 spans 19 residues. The J segment lost 4 bases and the V segment lost 0 bases, leaving 12 bases of the junction unmatched. Per the germline V gene, CDR1 is LGHDT and CDR2 is YNNKEL (reference sequence). The CDR3 spells CASSQDEGLAGKVGETQYF. The CDR3 coding sequence is TGTGCCAGCAGCCAAGACGAAGGACTAGCGGGGAAGGTGGGAGAGACCCAGTACTTC.

The J gene is TRBJ2-7, the V gene TRBV6-1; D might be TRBD1 or TRBD2, each matching 5 bases. V gave up 5 bases and J gave up 0 bases, with 8 bases separating them. Looked up from germline, CDR1 is MNHNS and CDR2 is SASEGT. This CDR3 is built from 13 residues. CDR3 loop: CASSQRGSYEQYF. CDR3 nucleotide sequence: TGTGCCAGCAGTCAGAGGGGCTCCTACGAGCAGTACTTC.

This clonotype has just a few counts. The V and J genes are TRBV20-1 and TRBJ2-7; 7 bases map to TRBD2. CDR3 length: 13 residues. From germline, CDR1 is DFQATT and CDR2 SNEGSKA (reference sequence). V was pared by 7 bases and J by 4 bases, with 10 bases of the junction left unmatched. CDR3 region: CSVLGEGGYEQYF. DNA for the CDR3: TGCAGTGTTCTGGGGGAGGGCGGATACGAGCAGTACTTC.

This clonotype has more than one count but fewer than ten. V and J are TRBV9 and TRBJ2-1, with 10 positions matching TRBD2. V gave up 0 bases and J gave up 5 bases; unmatched junction bases: 2. CDR1 and CDR2 (germline): SGDLS, YYNGEE. The CDR3 consists of 15 residues. This chain's CDR3 is CASSVVAGGNNEQFF. The CDR3 DNA reads TGTGCCAGCAGCGTAGTAGCGGGGGGAAACAATGAGCAGTTCTTC.

This clonotype was recorded a few times. The chain links TRBV29-1 to TRBJ2-2, with D tentatively TRBD1 (5 bases). CDR1 SQVTM and CDR2 ANQGSEA come from the germline V gene. CDR3 size: 13 residues. V was shortened by 7 bases and J by 5 bases, with 14 bases between the two germline ends. Here the CDR3 reads CSGTGVRTGELFF. The CDR3 nucleotides are TGCAGCGGTACAGGCGTACGAACCGGGGAGCTGTTTTTT.

The chain joins TRBV6-2 or TRBV6-3 to TRBJ2-1; 13 nucleotides match TRBD2. After removal of 4 bases from V and 9 bases from J, the junction contained 9 bases not matched to a gene. Germline V gene data show CDR1 as MNHEY and CDR2 as SVGEGT. The CDR3 covers 16 residues. Here the CDR3 reads CASSWARTSGGSEQFF. In nucleotides, the CDR3 is TGTGCCAGCAGTTGGGCGAGGACTAGCGGGGGCTCTGAGCAGTTCTTC.

V usage is TRBV27 and J usage is TRBJ2-7; 12 positions match TRBD2. The J segment lost 9 bases and the V segment lost 7 bases, leaving 10 bases of the junction unmatched. Germline V lookup: CDR1 MNHEY, CDR2 SMNVEV (reference sequence). This CDR3 has 14 amino acids. The CDR3 reads CASNYGLAGSVQYF. The CDR3 bases are TGTGCCAGCAATTACGGACTAGCGGGAAGCGTGCAGTACTTC.

The chain carries TRBV15 and TRBJ2-1; 9 bases are shared with TRBD2. Per the germline V gene, CDR1 is LNHNV and CDR2 is YYDKDF (reference sequence). The V segment lost 1 base and the J segment 5 bases; nucleotides outside the gene matches: 6. CDR3 length: 16 residues. The CDR3 bases are TGTGCCACCAGCAGAGTTAGGCTAGCGGGAAACAATGAGCAGTTCTTC. Protein sequence: CATSRVRLAGNNEQFF.

This clonotype was picked up a small number of times. The rearrangement joins TRBV7-9 to TRBJ1-5, with a possible D match to TRBD1 (6 bases). This CDR3 comprises 14 residues. CDR1 is SEHNR and CDR2 is FQNEAQ in the germline V gene (reference sequence). V was shortened by 5 bases and J by 6 bases, with 14 bases between the two germline ends. In nucleotides, the CDR3 is TGTGCCAGCAGCGCCGATCAGGGGTCTCAGCCCCAGCATTTT. Translated, it gives CASSADQGSQPQHF.

The sample holds many counts of this clonotype. The chain employs TRBV4-3 and TRBJ1-2; maybe TRBD1 (5 bases). V dropped 0 bases and J dropped 5 bases, with 16 bases sitting between them. Germline V CDR1 and CDR2: LGHNA, YSLEER. The CDR3 is made up of 16 amino acids. CDR3 amino acids: CASSQDVVPEGYGYTF. The DNA of the CDR3 is TGCGCCAGCAGCCAAGATGTGGTCCCGGAGGGGTATGGCTACACCTTC.

In this sample, this clonotype turned up a few times. DNA for the CDR3: TGTGCCAGCAGCTTGGGCGACAGCTTCCAAGAGACCCAGTACTTC. This sequence encodes CASSLGDSFQETQYF. The chain combines TRBV5-4 with TRBJ2-5, with D possibly matching TRBD1 (5 bases). The germline V gene has CDR1 SGHNT and CDR2 YYREEE (reference sequence). The CDR3 totals 15 residues. V gave up 0 bases and J gave up 1 base, with 10 bases separating them.

The chain employs TRBV10-3 and TRBJ1-4; D is undetermined. The V end was cut by 5 bases, the J end by 6 bases, with 7 bases between. CDR3 length: 12 amino acids. Germline assignment: CDR1 ENHRY and CDR2 SYGVKD. CDR3 sequence reads: CAISSEDEKLFF. The CDR3 region has the DNA TGTGCCATCAGTTCGGAGGATGAAAAACTGTTTTTT.

This clonotype was detected only a few times. The rearrangement links TRBV15 to TRBJ2-2, with 8 bases fitting TRBD2. Losses at the gene ends were 0 bases for V and 8 bases for J; bases not matched to a gene: 2. Germline values: CDR1 LNHNV, CDR2 YYDKDF (reference sequence). The CDR3 is 14 residues long. CDR3 sequence reads: CATSREAGVGELFF. The DNA of the CDR3 is TGTGCCACCAGCAGAGAAGCGGGAGTGGGGGAGCTGTTTTTT. The complete variable domain, with remaining parts taken from reference TRBV15 and TRBJ2-2, reads DAMVIQNPRYQVTQFGKPVTLSCSQTLNHNVMYWYQQKSSQAPKLLFHYYDKDFNNEADTPDNFQSRRPNTSFCFLDIRSPGLGDTAMYLCATSREAGVGELFFGEGSRLTVL.

This clonotype was observed a few times. The rearrangement uses TRBV12-3 or TRBV12-4 and TRBJ2-1; D uncertain. This CDR3 region has 13 residues. The germline V and J ends were trimmed by 3 bases and 8 bases, with 11 bases remaining between them. CDR3 loop: CASSLNAMYEQFF. In DNA, the CDR3 is TGTGCCAGCAGTTTGAATGCGATGTATGAGCAGTTCTTC.

This clonotype has at least ten counts. The chain links TRBV3-1 to TRBJ2-7, with a tentative D call TRBD2 (6 bases). V lost 4 bases to trimming and J lost 6 bases, with 10 bases between them. The CDR3 runs to 12 residues. Germline V gene data show CDR1 as LGHDT and CDR2 as YNNKEL (reference sequence). The CDR3 loop is CASSRGVSEQYF. In nucleotides, the CDR3 is TGTGCCAGCAGCCGGGGGGTCAGCGAGCAGTACTTC.

This chain's CDR3 is CASSLKQGAYEQYF. The DNA of the CDR3 is TGCGCCAGCAGCTTAAAACAGGGGGCGTATGAGCAGTACTTC. The chain combines TRBV5-1 with TRBJ2-7; TRBD1 matches at 9 bases. CDR3 length: 14 amino acids. CDR1 and CDR2 (germline): SGHRS, YFSETQ. The V and J ends lost 2 bases and 7 bases, in that order; junction bases with no gene match: 7.

V usage is TRBV6-5 and J usage is TRBJ2-7, with unresolved D. The CDR3 is made up of 15 amino acids. CDR1 and CDR2 from the germline V gene are MNHEY and SVGAGI. V shed 0 bases and J shed 2 bases, with 11 bases lying between them. The CDR3 region is CASSYSNGPAYEQYF. CDR3 bases: TGTGCCAGCAGTTACTCGAACGGACCTGCCTACGAGCAGTACTTC.

This chain joins TRBV20-1 and TRBJ2-3; 12 bases are a match to TRBD2. Germline trimming cut 6 bases from V and 4 bases from J; bases unmatched to any gene: 17. This CDR3 is 18 amino acids long. Germline V gives CDR1 DFQATT, CDR2 SNEGSKA (reference sequence). The CDR3 loop is CSARPETTSGSRPDTQYF. The CDR3 DNA reads as TGCAGTGCCCGGCCGGAAACGACTAGCGGGAGCCGCCCAGATACGCAGTATTTT.

This clonotype was recorded a few times. The rearrangement joins TRBV9 to TRBJ2-3, with 7 bases identical to TRBD1. The junction had 2 bases not matched to a gene; V was cut back by 3 bases and J by 1 base. CDR1 is SGDLS and CDR2 is YYNGEE in the germline V gene. The CDR3 length is 14 residues. Written as DNA, the CDR3 is TGTGCCAGCAGCGGAGGGGGCCGCACAGATACGCAGTATTTT. Protein sequence: CASSGGGRTDTQYF.

This clonotype was observed a handful of times. J is TRBJ2-2 and V is TRBV6-5; a weak D match, TRBD2 (6 bases). The V end was cut by 2 bases, the J end by 5 bases, with 15 bases between. The CDR3 extends over 16 amino acids. Germline V CDR1 and CDR2: MNHEY, SVGAGI. The CDR3, as DNA: TGTGCCAGCAGTTACGCCGGGGGAGTGAGTACCGGGGAGCTGTTTTTT. It is translated as CASSYAGGVSTGELFF.

CDR3 DNA: TGCGCCAGCCTGGACAGGGGGCGCCTTGGCACCGGGGAGCTGTTTTTT. It codes for CASLDRGRLGTGELFF. V is TRBV5-1 and J is TRBJ2-2, with 11 bases that match TRBD1. In germline, CDR1 is SGHRS, CDR2 YFSETQ. The V and J ends lost 7 bases and 4 bases, in that order; junction bases with no gene match: 9. The CDR3 runs to 16 residues.

This clonotype appeared a few times. The rearrangement joins TRBV6-5 to TRBJ2-1; 7 nucleotides match TRBD2. The CDR3 loop spans 15 amino acids. The V gene's germline CDR1 is MNHEY and CDR2 SVGAGI. J was trimmed by 6 bases and V by 2 bases; bases with no gene match: 7. In DNA form, the CDR3 reads TGTGCCAGCAGTTACATGGGGGGGGGTATCAATGAGCAGTTCTTC. It yields the protein CASSYMGGGINEQFF.

This clonotype occurred many times. The V and J genes are TRBV20-1 and TRBJ2-1, with 8 bases identical to TRBD2. V dropped 3 bases and J dropped 0; count of bases not matched to a gene: 4. Germline V lookup: CDR1 DFQATT, CDR2 SNEGSKA (reference sequence). This CDR3 is built from 15 residues. The CDR3 sequence is CSASERGSSYNEQFF. The CDR3 DNA follows: TGCAGTGCTAGTGAGCGGGGGAGCTCCTACAATGAGCAGTTCTTC.

This clonotype was observed many times. This chain uses TRBV20-1 with TRBJ1-2, with D possibly matching TRBD1 (5 bases). Trimming removed 8 bases at V and 4 bases at J, with 14 bases between. The CDR3 has 12 amino acids. The V gene's germline CDR1 is DFQATT and CDR2 SNEGSKA (reference sequence). CDR3: CSCTIRGYGYTF. Written as DNA, the CDR3 is TGCAGTTGCACCATTAGGGGCTATGGCTACACCTTC.

The rearrangement joins TRBV3-1 to TRBJ1-2; D is perhaps TRBD1 (6 bases). The CDR3 has 15 residues. Trimming shortened V by 0 bases and J by 8 bases, and 16 bases separated the two germline ends. Per the germline V gene, CDR1 is LGHDT and CDR2 is YNNKEL (reference sequence). The CDR3 here is CASSQDWAGATGYTF. The DNA for the CDR3 is TGTGCCAGCAGCCAAGATTGGGCGGGGGCTACCGGCTACACCTTC.

As DNA, the CDR3 is TGTGCCAGCAGCTTAAGGGGGGTTAGCGGGAGTCCCGGATTGAGCTCCTACGAGCAGTACTTC. The encoded protein is CASSLRGVSGSPGLSSYEQYF. The chain joins TRBV7-3 to TRBJ2-7, with 9 bases identical to TRBD2. The CDR3 has 21 amino acids. The germline V gene has CDR1 SGHTA and CDR2 FQGTGA. V was pared by 1 base and J by 0 bases, with 19 bases of the junction left unmatched. Using reference TRBV7-3 and TRBJ2-7 for the parts outside the CDR3, the full variable domain is GAGVSQTPSNKVTEKGKYVELRCDPISGHTALYWYRQSLGQGPEFLIYFQGTGAADDSGLPNDRFFAVRPEGSVSTLKIQRTERGDSAVYLCASSLRGVSGSPGLSSYEQYFGPGTRLTVT.